These T cell receptor beta chains were read from a single sample in a study of control samples from healthy donors and cancer patients. Libraries were prepared by immunoSEQ multiplex PCR; TCRdb keeps only in-frame clonotypes and omits some of them. This table has around 170,000 clones, approximately 90% appearing once. The sample taken for sequencing was blood. The receptors were sampled from a woman in her twenties or thirties in good health. Each CDR3 is given with its conserved first and last residue.

V gene	J gene	CDR3 protein
TRBV7-6	TRBJ2-3	CASSLIGTDTQYF
TRBV4-3	TRBJ1-1	CASSQDTYMNTEAFF
TRBV7-3	TRBJ2-7	CASSLTSGYEQYF
TRBV7-9	TRBJ2-7	CASSLEAPYEQYF
TRBV27	TRBJ1-2	CASFSRRAGNYGYTF
TRBV28	TRBJ2-7	CASSFWREPSYEQYF
TRBV7-9	TRBJ2-5	CASSLIWRSTTETQYF
TRBV14	TRBJ1-2	CASSHESQGIYGYTF
TRBV30	TRBJ2-1	CAWSVLGQGDEQFF
TRBV6-6	TRBJ2-3	CASSRQGQGFADTQYF
TRBV7-3	TRBJ2-1	CASSLTGGRASFYNEQFF
TRBV5-4	TRBJ2-3	CASSPESSSTDTQYF
TRBV7-9	TRBJ1-4	CASSLAFATNEKLFF
TRBV9	TRBJ2-3	CASSVGTSGSTDTQYF
TRBV24-1	TRBJ1-5	CARSGVSQPQHF
TRBV29-1	TRBJ1-2	CSADDGQGAVSGYTF
TRBV11-2	TRBJ2-6	CASSLGGPGANVLTF
TRBV28	TRBJ1-2	CASFSTGENYGYTF
TRBV6-2/TRBV6-3	TRBJ2-5	CASSPIGGETQYF
TRBV20-1	TRBJ2-1	CSATYLNEHFF
TRBV7-9	TRBJ2-7	CASSPGQGAHEQYF
TRBV28	TRBJ1-3	CASSWGDRGLAGNTIYF
TRBV9	TRBJ2-2	CASSPVGANTGELFF
TRBV7-9	TRBJ1-4	CANSLGGEEKLFF
TRBV7-9	TRBJ2-7	CASSLDRGYEQYF
TRBV5-6	TRBJ1-1	CASSWGGQGKAEAFF
TRBV24-1	TRBJ1-5	CATRPTGGDDQPQHF
TRBV30	TRBJ2-2	CAWNWAGPGELFF
TRBV2	TRBJ1-5	CASTRGEGNQPQHF
TRBV7-2	TRBJ2-5	CASSFRFLQETQYF
TRBV18	TRBJ2-4	CASSPPTAGGGKNIQYF
TRBV7-3	TRBJ1-6	CASSLSPSYNSPLHF
TRBV28	TRBJ2-5	CASTDRGVETQYF
TRBV6-4	TRBJ2-3	CASSDSGGGETDTQYF
TRBV12-3/TRBV12-4	TRBJ2-3	CASSAGTQYF
TRBV7-2	TRBJ2-7	CASSLGVTSYEQYF
TRBV11-2	TRBJ2-2	CASSLDSSGVIGELFF
TRBV10-3	TRBJ1-1	CAISGPMNTEAFF
TRBV7-9	TRBJ1-6	CASSLPDSPLHF
TRBV15	TRBJ2-3	CATMAGGTDTQYF
TRBV9	TRBJ2-7	CASSETGTGIYEQYF
TRBV5-8	TRBJ1-5	CASSRTDYSNQPQHF
TRBV6-5	TRBJ2-7	CASSPDSSYEQYF
TRBV5-1	TRBJ1-3	CASSSAQGTGNTIYF
TRBV6-4	TRBJ2-3	CASSQQGEGTDTQYF
TRBV10-3	TRBJ2-5	CAISQGQETQYF
TRBV7-6	TRBJ2-5	CASSLSRAQYF